This entry is about one T cell receptor beta chain. Its target is unknown. The data stem from a study of shared clonotypes between healthy human individuals. Study-level results: Large depth notwithstanding, sorted-subset sequencing proved incomplete by rarefaction. Non-shared clonotypes displayed generation probabilities falling below those of clonotypes present in all four donors.

The donors were all Caucasian adults (living in Nashville, Tennessee). An approximately 200 ng quantity of DNA, 32,000 or so T cell genomes, went into the sorted-subset replicate PCRs. The assay was immunoSEQ multiplex PCR, and TCRdb's table has in-frame clones only and misses some. The sample lists just over 2,000,000 clones, 85% to 95% occurring once. The CDR3 totals 14 residues. V lost 6 bases and J lost 10, with 16 bases in between. CDR1 is MNHEY and CDR2 is SVGAGI in the germline V gene. This rearrangement joins TRBV6-5 to TRBJ1-6, with D possibly being TRBD1 (5 bases). This clonotype was obtained from a young man in good health. Sequenced material: naive CD4+ T cells sorted from blood. Specified subset: CD45RA+ positively selected. Here the CDR3 DNA reads TGTGCCAGCAGCAGGGACGTAGGCCCGTCACCCCTCCACTTT. Translated: CASSRDVGPSPLHF.